These 2 T cell receptor beta chains came from one sample sequenced in a study of T cells after yellow fever vaccination. TCRdb re-called the 5' RACE reads through MiXCR, storing one row per CDR3 protein. The sample records hundreds of thousands of distinct CDR3 sequences, roughly 14% being singletons. Sequencing was performed on PBMCs, taken on the day of the yellow fever booster vaccination. Every receptor here comes from a man aged 30 to 39 who received the YFV17D yellow fever vaccine.

This chain connects TRBV29-1 to TRBJ2-7, with D perhaps given as TRBD1 or TRBD2 (7 bases each). This CDR3 has 14 amino acids. Trimming cost V 7 bases and J 7 bases, with 23 bases left between them. Germline assignment: CDR1 SQVTM and CDR2 ANQGSEA. The CDR3 sequence: CSALDRRGTFEQYF. CDR3 sequence (DNA): TGCAGCGCTTTGGACAGGCGGGGGACTTTTGAGCAGTACTTC.

This clonotype has a handful of counts. This chain connects TRBV6-2 or TRBV6-3 to TRBJ1-6; 9 nucleotides align to TRBD1. After removal of 6 bases from V and 7 bases from J, the junction contained 7 bases not matched to a gene. This CDR3 contains 15 residues. Germline V gene sequence: CDR1 MNHEY, CDR2 SVGEGT. CDR3 nucleotide sequence: TGTGCCAGCAGCCAACCGGGACAGGGAAATTCACCCCTCCACTTT. It yields the protein CASSQPGQGNSPLHF.